Following are 24 T cell receptor beta chains from one sample sequenced in a study of T cell changes during pregnancy in multiple sclerosis. This table comes from immunoSEQ multiplex PCR, and its TCRdb copy is limited to in-frame clones, with some not included. In the table there are under 55,000 clones, more than 75% of which are singletons. Sequences were obtained from PBMCs (not recorded whether the cells were cultured). All receptors derive from a female donor with multiple sclerosis, enrolled in a pregnancy study.

This sequence joins TRBV18 and TRBJ2-7; 7 bases match TRBD1. CDR3 length: 13 residues. The germline CDR1 and CDR2 sequences are KGHSH and LQKENI. The junction had 0 bases not matched to a gene; V was cut back by 4 bases and J by 0 bases. CDR3 DNA sequence: TGTGCCAGCTCACGACAGGGCTCCTACGAGCAGTACTTC. This codes for CASSRQGSYEQYF.

This clone was recorded once. The chain recombines TRBV28 with TRBJ2-4, with D perhaps assigned TRBD1 or TRBD2 (5 bases each). The V end lost 6 bases, the J end lost 3 bases, and 15 bases lay between the germline ends. CDR3 length: 15 amino acids. Germline values: CDR1 MDHEN, CDR2 SYDVKM. DNA for the CDR3: TGTGCCAGCAGCAAAAGGGACGTTGACAAAAACATTCAGTACTTC. This encodes CASSKRDVDKNIQYF.

The chain is built from TRBV6-1 and TRBJ1-2, with D possibly matching TRBD1 (6 bases). The germline CDR1 and CDR2 sequences are MNHNS and SASEGT. This CDR3 has 17 residues. V shed 1 base and J shed 0 bases, with 15 bases lying between them. The CDR3 sequence is CASSEEAGGPANYGYTF. CDR3 coding DNA: TGTGCCAGCAGTGAAGAGGCCGGGGGGCCAGCTAACTATGGCTACACCTTC.

The V and J genes are TRBV5-6 and TRBJ2-7; D not resolved. This CDR3 contains 15 residues. V lost 0 bases, J lost 6 bases, and 16 bases lay in between. In germline, CDR1 is SGHDT, CDR2 YYEEEE. DNA for the CDR3: TGTGCCAGCAGCTTGGCCTTTTCCGGCGTGCTCGAGCAGTACTTC. This encodes CASSLAFSGVLEQYF.

The J gene is TRBJ2-1, the V gene TRBV7-9; the match to TRBD2 covers 10 bases. Germline CDR1 reads SEHNR; CDR2 reads FQNEAQ (reference sequence). J lost 5 bases, V lost 4 bases, and 5 bases had no gene match. This CDR3 is built from 15 residues. DNA of the CDR3: TGTGCCAGCAGCTCTCGGACTAGCGGAGACAATGAGCAGTTCTTC. Residues: CASSSRTSGDNEQFF. Combining the CDR3 with reference TRBV7-9 and TRBJ2-1 gives the whole variable domain DTGVSQNPRHKITKRGQNVTFRCDPISEHNRLYWYRQTLGQGPEFLTYFQNEAQLEKSRLLSDRFSAERPKGSFSTLEIQRTEQGDSAMYLCASSSRTSGDNEQFFGPGTRLTVL.

The chain employs TRBV5-1 and TRBJ2-7, with no clear D. Germline CDR1 is SGHRS and CDR2 is YFSETQ. There are 14 residues in the CDR3. Trimming took 5 bases from V and 0 from J, leaving 12 bases between them. CDR3 protein: CASRSPGRSYEQYF. The CDR3 DNA follows: TGCGCCAGCAGGAGTCCAGGCCGCTCCTACGAGCAGTACTTC.

This clone has a handful of counts. The junction does not match germline at one end; this may be a read error. This sequence joins TRBV20-1 and TRBJ1-2; maybe TRBD1 (5 bases). The V gene's germline CDR1 is DFQATT and CDR2 SNEGSKA (reference sequence). The CDR3 spans 10 residues. CDR3 bases: TGCAGTGCGACTCAGGGTTTAAGCGCCTTC. Amino acids: CSATQGLSAF.

The V call is TRBV5-5, the J call TRBJ2-7; 13 positions agree with TRBD2. The V gene end was trimmed by 3 bases and the J gene end by 7 bases; junction bases not matched to a gene: 7. Germline loops: CDR1 SGHKS, CDR2 YYEKEE (reference sequence). CDR3 length: 15 amino acids. The CDR3 sequence: CASSSRLAGGLEQYF. For the CDR3, the DNA is TGTGCCAGCAGCTCGCGACTAGCGGGAGGACTTGAGCAGTACTTC.

This clone was counted only a few times. The chain employs TRBV19 and TRBJ1-2; D unclear. Germline V gene sequence: CDR1 LNHDA, CDR2 SQIVND (reference sequence). Trimming left V 6 bases short and J 3 bases short, with 5 bases between. This CDR3 spans 11 amino acids. CDR3 nucleotides: TGTGCCAGTAGCCGAGACTATGGCTACACCTTC. Translating it yields CASSRDYGYTF.

This clone appeared once. The chain is built from TRBV5-1 and TRBJ2-1, with TRBD2 identical over 8 bases. With V trimmed by 4 bases and J by 2 bases, 2 bases remained unmatched. Per germline, CDR1 SGHRS and CDR2 YFSETQ. There are 14 residues in the CDR3. The CDR3 sequence: CASSGTSTYNEQFF. In DNA, the CDR3 is TGCGCCAGCAGCGGGACTAGTACCTACAATGAGCAGTTCTTC.

The rearrangement joins TRBV7-2 to TRBJ2-3; 7 bases line up with TRBD1. V shed 5 bases, J shed 3 bases, and the junction held 5 bases outside the gene matches. Per germline, CDR1 SGHTA and CDR2 FQGNSA. This CDR3 region has 14 residues. The CDR3 here is CASSPGRGTDTQYF. The CDR3 DNA is TGTGCCAGCAGCCCAGGCAGGGGGACAGATACGCAGTATTTT.

The chain carries TRBV30 and TRBJ2-1; 8 bases align to TRBD2. V lost 0 bases to trimming and J lost 11 bases; unmatched junction nucleotides: 9. The CDR3 contains 14 residues. Germline-derived CDR1 and CDR2 are GTSNPN and SVGIG (reference sequence). CDR3 amino acids: CAWSVAGATRQQFF. The CDR3 region has the DNA TGTGCCTGGAGTGTAGCGGGAGCGACCCGTCAGCAGTTCTTC.

V usage is TRBV4-2 and J usage is TRBJ1-2; 7 bases agree with TRBD1. V was pared by 4 bases and J by 4 bases, with 18 bases of the junction left unmatched. The CDR3 consists of 18 residues. Germline assignment: CDR1 LGHNA and CDR2 YNFKEQ. The CDR3, as DNA: TGTGCCAGCAGCCCCCGCTGGAGGACAGGCAGAGGGGTCTATGGCTACACCTTC. Residues: CASSPRWRTGRGVYGYTF.

The chain links TRBV7-3 to TRBJ2-1; TRBD2 matches at 11 bases. Trimming cost V 5 bases and J 0 bases; bases outside gene matches: 18. The CDR3 has 21 residues. Germline V gene data show CDR1 as SGHTA and CDR2 as FQGTGA. The CDR3 is CASSQPSGGTSGESSYNEQFF. The CDR3 coding sequence is TGTGCCAGCAGCCAACCCTCCGGGGGGACTAGCGGAGAAAGCTCCTACAATGAGCAGTTCTTC.

The chain is built from TRBV5-1 and TRBJ2-7; perhaps TRBD2 as D (7 bases). Trimming stripped 0 bases from V and 7 bases from J, with 17 bases between. The germline gives CDR1 SGHRS, CDR2 YFSETQ. The CDR3 consists of 15 residues. Here the CDR3 reads CASSLGGGGLQEQYF. The CDR3 DNA is TGCGCCAGCAGCTTGGGCGGCGGGGGCCTCCAGGAGCAGTACTTC. Filled out from reference TRBV5-1 and TRBJ2-7, the complete variable domain reads KAGVTQTPRYLIKTRGQQVTLSCSPISGHRSVSWYQQTPGQGLQFLFEYFSETQRNKGNFPGRFSGRQFSNSRSEMNVSTLELGDSALYLCASSLGGGGLQEQYFGPGTRLTVT.

J is TRBJ1-4 and V is TRBV30; D possibly corresponds to TRBD1 (6 bases). The CDR3 has 12 residues. The germline V and J ends were trimmed by 6 bases and 3 bases, with 8 bases remaining between them. The germline V gene encodes CDR1 GTSNPN and CDR2 SVGIG (reference sequence). CDR3 DNA: TGTGCCTGTCGACAGGCTAATGAAAAACTGTTTTTT. Its protein is CACRQANEKLFF.

CDR3 nucleotide sequence: TGTGCCAGCAGCCCACGCCCGAGGGCCTACGAGCAGTACTTC. Translation gives CASSPRPRAYEQYF. The chain recombines TRBV27 with TRBJ2-7; TRBD2 might be the D (5 bases). This CDR3 has 14 amino acids. Germline CDR1 MNHEY, CDR2 SMNVEV (reference sequence). The V end lost 6 bases, the J end lost 2 bases, and 14 bases lay between the germline ends.

This clone was observed a handful of times. The missing conserved phenylalanine or tryptophan at the end of this CDR3 makes a read error likely. The DNA is left out, because the CDR3 cannot be placed on it with certainty; the CDR3 is given as TCRdb lists it. This chain joins TRBV4-1 and TRBJ2-3; the table assigns TRBD2, which was not confirmed against the DNA. Termini included, the CDR3 measures 9 amino acids. In germline, CDR1 is MGHRA, CDR2 YSYEKL. CDR3 region: CASSHRLEQ.

This chain joins TRBV6-6 and TRBJ2-5; D gene ambiguous. The CDR3 spans 13 residues. Germline V lookup: CDR1 MNHNY, CDR2 SVGAGI (reference sequence). Trimming pared 7 bases from V and 5 bases from J, leaving 14 bases between. CDR3 in DNA: TGTGCCAGCAACGGTCCCGCCGGGGAGACCCAGTACTTC. Translating it yields CASNGPAGETQYF.

The chain has TRBV28 and TRBJ2-1; the D call may be TRBD1 or TRBD2 (5 bases each). Germline V CDR1 and CDR2: MDHEN, SYDVKM. Trimming removed 5 bases at V and 3 bases at J, with 17 bases between. The CDR3 has 16 residues. CDR3 loop: CASSPTTGRHYNEQFF. Written as DNA, the CDR3 is TGTGCCAGCAGTCCTACCACGGGACGCCACTACAATGAGCAGTTCTTC. The variable domain in full, with the rest retrieved from reference TRBV28 and TRBJ2-1, is DVKVTQSSRYLVKRTGEKVFLECVQDMDHENMFWYRQDPGLGLRLIYFSYDVKMKEKGDIPEGYSVSREKKERFSLILESASTNQTSMYLCASSPTTGRHYNEQFFGPGTRLTVL.

V usage is TRBV5-5 and J usage is TRBJ2-7, with D maybe TRBD1 (6 bases). The germline V and J ends were trimmed by 4 bases and 1 base, with 12 bases remaining between them. In germline, CDR1 is SGHKS, CDR2 YYEKEE (reference sequence). This CDR3 region has 14 residues. CDR3 nucleotide sequence: TGTGCCAGCAGCACAGGGACGTCGTCCTACGAGCAGTACTTC. Translated: CASSTGTSSYEQYF. The entire variable domain, with the rest obtained from reference TRBV5-5 and TRBJ2-7, is as follows: DAGVTQSPTHLIKTRGQQVTLRCSPISGHKSVSWYQQVLGQGPQFIFQYYEKEERGRGNFPDRFSARQFPNYSSELNVNALLLGDSALYLCASSTGTSSYEQYFGPGTRLTVT.

The V gene is TRBV7-2, the J gene TRBJ2-7; D remains unclear. Trimming removed 3 bases at V and 1 base at J, with 10 bases between. The CDR3 totals 14 residues. Per the germline V gene, CDR1 is SGHTA and CDR2 is FQGNSA. CDR3 loop: CASSFIGTSYEQYF. Here the CDR3 DNA reads TGTGCCAGCAGCTTTATCGGAACTTCCTACGAGCAGTACTTC. The full variable domain, completed using reference TRBV7-2 and TRBJ2-7, is GAGVSQSPSNKVTEKGKDVELRCDPISGHTALYWYRQSLGQGLEFLIYFQGNSAPDKSGLPSDRFSAERTGGSVSTLTIQRTQQEDSAVYLCASSFIGTSYEQYFGPGTRLTVT.

This rearrangement joins TRBV9 to TRBJ2-3; D unclear. V lost 3 bases and J 6 bases, leaving 17 bases between the germline ends. The germline gives CDR1 SGDLS, CDR2 YYNGEE. This CDR3 is 15 amino acids long. This CDR3 reads CASSANDWAEDTQYF. The CDR3 DNA is TGTGCCAGCAGCGCCAATGACTGGGCGGAGGATACGCAGTATTTT.

CDR3 region: CASSLDTNNEQFF. In DNA, the CDR3 is TGTGCCAGCAGCTTGGACACGAACAATGAGCAGTTCTTC. The J gene is TRBJ2-1, the V gene TRBV11-3; D possibly corresponds to TRBD1 (5 bases). The V end was cut by 3 bases, the J end by 5 bases, with 8 bases between. The CDR3 is 13 residues long. Germline V lookup: CDR1 SGHNT, CDR2 YENEEA.